These T cell receptor beta chains were read from a single sample in a study of monozygotic twins with cystic fibrosis. Clones were read by immunoSEQ multiplex PCR, and TCRdb kept only the in-frame ones, dropping some. The sample has roughly 25,000 clones, around 90% seen once. The sequencing input was blood. The receptors originated from a girl aged 2-10 years with cystic fibrosis. CDR3s leave out the opening cysteine and the closing phenylalanine or tryptophan. Fields, in order: CDR3 protein, V gene, clone size, CDR3 length, J gene. The listing skips clone size in some rows; elsewhere it reads once, few, many or a size class.

ARGPLTGLGGYT,TRBV6-5,-,12,TRBJ1-2
ASSLRGQGAWNEQF,TRBV27,-,14,TRBJ2-1
ASSRNSETQY,TRBV19,-,10,TRBJ2-5
ASSLRTGFNEKLF,TRBV13,-,13,TRBJ1-4
SVESVPGSEQF,TRBV29-1,-,11,TRBJ2-1
ASSYITGEQF,TRBV6-5,-,10,TRBJ2-1
ASSIDSTVNYGYT,TRBV19,-,13,TRBJ1-2
ASTWGTANTGELF,TRBV18,once,13,TRBJ2-2
ASSSGTSILDTQY,TRBV5-1,-,13,TRBJ2-3
ASSSIARRGYEQF,TRBV27,-,13,TRBJ2-1
ASSPNPTGEPLH,TRBV5-4,-,12,TRBJ1-6
ASKQGADTEAF,TRBV5-1,-,11,TRBJ1-1
ASSLAATGMVEKLF,TRBV11-2,once,14,TRBJ1-4
ASSLKTDSRSWMDGYT,TRBV7-9,-,16,TRBJ1-2
ASSLGQNNYGYT,TRBV5-6,-,12,TRBJ1-2
ASSLDLTYEQY,TRBV5-8,-,11,TRBJ2-7
ASSYPDRVPGNTIY,TRBV6-6,-,14,TRBJ1-3
ASSYQQAGNTIY,TRBV6-5,-,12,TRBJ1-3
ASSPQTGVMDYGYT,TRBV18,once,14,TRBJ1-2
ASSPYSTDTQY,TRBV9,once,11,TRBJ2-3
ASSLVAGGLGTEAF,TRBV7-2,-,14,TRBJ1-1
ASSLSRQNTEAF,TRBV27,-,12,TRBJ1-1
ASSPSGTGYYEQY,TRBV18,once,13,TRBJ2-7
ASSLDGFRDTQY,TRBV7-2,-,12,TRBJ2-3
ASSLKTGVRDTQY,TRBV5-1,once,13,TRBJ2-3
ASSTRTGTHQPQH,TRBV7-2,once,13,TRBJ1-5
ASSLGGEKLF,TRBV7-2,-,10,TRBJ1-4
ASSFSGRGRDEQY,TRBV27,-,13,TRBJ2-7
ASSQDSSQVWANVLT,TRBV4-1,-,15,TRBJ2-6
AISARQGATTEAF,TRBV10-3,-,13,TRBJ1-1
AWSVEAYGANVLT,TRBV30,-,13,TRBJ2-6
SVVLQSGGYT,TRBV29-1,-,10,TRBJ1-2
AWSVRGGSDTQY,TRBV30,-,12,TRBJ2-3
ATSGAADTTALSEQY,TRBV15,-,15,TRBJ2-7
ASSTGDSAF,TRBV18,-,9,TRBJ1-1
ASSPGSPVTEAF,TRBV5-1,-,12,TRBJ1-1
ASSTHTWNTEAF,TRBV5-4,-,12,TRBJ1-1
ASSSGLAGAKYEQY,TRBV5-1,-,14,TRBJ2-7
ASSQEGRGSSYNSPLH,TRBV4-1,few,16,TRBJ1-6
ASSFAREVQH,TRBV7-2,-,10,TRBJ1-5
ASSDGCGYT,TRBV6-5,-,9,TRBJ1-2
ASSEDRNTEAF,TRBV10-2,-,11,TRBJ1-1
ASSPSSYNSPLH,TRBV7-6,few,12,TRBJ1-6
ASSQEVRSGANYGYT,TRBV4-1,few,15,TRBJ1-2
ASSPSHYGYT,TRBV5-1,-,10,TRBJ1-2
ASIRTSGDADTQY,TRBV2,-,13,TRBJ2-3
ASVGTRPADYGYT,TRBV28,-,13,TRBJ1-2
ASRASSGGGETQY,TRBV2,-,13,TRBJ2-5
ASSFQGQGPETQY,TRBV6-6,-,13,TRBJ2-5
ASSLGLAGPGGTDTQY,TRBV7-8,-,16,TRBJ2-3
ASSEGTGDGYT,TRBV6-1,few,11,TRBJ1-2
ASSLENYGYT,TRBV11-3,-,10,TRBJ1-2
ASSLVGTGGRGEAF,TRBV5-1,-,14,TRBJ1-1